The rows below give T cell receptor beta chains drawn from one sample of a study of cytomegalovirus exposure and HLA in healthy donors. Clones were sequenced by immunoSEQ multiplex PCR, and TCRdb holds only the in-frame ones, with some missing. The sample yields under 130,000 clones, approximately 80% seen once. Material for sequencing was PBMCs. Receptor source: a female donor in good health and CMV-seropositive. The CDR3 runs from the conserved cysteine through the conserved F or W. A D gene is named only where the DNA matches it firmly. Not every row has a clone size; where given, it reads once, few, many or a size class.

CDR3nt,CDR3aa,abundance,j_gene,v_gene,d_gene
TGTGCCAGCTCGCCAGGGGAGTCGGATGGCTACACCTTC,CASSPGESDGYTF,once,TRBJ1-2,TRBV18,-
TGTGCCAGCAGCTTGAGGCAGGACACCGGGGAGCTGTTTTTT,CASSLRQDTGELFF,-,TRBJ2-2,TRBV5-4,-
TGCGCCAGCAGTCCCCCTAGCGCGGGCACAGATACGCAGTATTTT,CASSPPSAGTDTQYF,-,TRBJ2-3,TRBV5-1,-
TGTGCCAGCAGCTTACCGGGACAGGGGCTGGGTGAGCAGTTCTTC,CASSLPGQGLGEQFF,-,TRBJ2-1,TRBV7-6,TRBD1
TGTGCCAGCAGTGAACGGGTAGGCCCCTCAGTAAGCTACACCTTC,CASSERVGPSVSYTF,-,TRBJ1-2,TRBV2,-
TGTGCTAGTGGTATGACAGGGGCGTTTGAAAAACTGTTTTTT,CASGMTGAFEKLFF,-,TRBJ1-4,TRBV12-5,TRBD1
TGCGCCAGCAGACACATAGCGGGGACAGGGGAAAACATTCAGTACTTC,CASRHIAGTGENIQYF,once,TRBJ2-4,TRBV5-1,TRBD1
TGTGCCAGCAGCGTAGGACTAGCGGGCATCAATGAGCAGTTCTTC,CASSVGLAGINEQFF,-,TRBJ2-1,TRBV9,TRBD2
TGCGCCAGCAGGATATCCAGGGATAGCAATCAGCCCCAGCATTTT,CASRISRDSNQPQHF,few,TRBJ1-5,TRBV10-1,-
TGTGCCAGCAGTGGGACACCGAACACTGAAGCTTTCTTT,CASSGTPNTEAFF,-,TRBJ1-1,TRBV6-1,-
TGTGCCAGCAGTCACAGGGGCGGTGGGTATGGCTACACCTTC,CASSHRGGGYGYTF,few,TRBJ1-2,TRBV28,TRBD1
TGTGCCAGCAGTTTACCAGGGGGCAACTACAATGAGCAGTTCTTC,CASSLPGGNYNEQFF,once,TRBJ2-1,TRBV28,TRBD1
TGTGCCATCAGTGTCGGGGGGAACACTGAAGCTTTCTTT,CAISVGGNTEAFF,-,TRBJ1-1,TRBV10-3,-
TGCGCCAGCAGCCCGGAGGGTAGGGAGACCCAGTACTTC,CASSPEGRETQYF,-,TRBJ2-5,TRBV5-1,-
TGTGCCAGCAGCTGGGACAGGCTTAATCAGCCCCAGCATTTT,CASSWDRLNQPQHF,-,TRBJ1-5,TRBV6-5,TRBD1
TGTGCCAGCGGGACTAGCGGGGGGGGAGTAGACGAGCAGTACTTC,CASGTSGGGVDEQYF,few,TRBJ2-7,TRBV2,TRBD2
TGTGCCAGCAGCAGCGGGACAGGGCACAATGAGCAGTTCTTC,CASSSGTGHNEQFF,-,TRBJ2-1,TRBV11-2,TRBD1
TGTGCCAGTAGTACCACCGGGGGGCGCTACGAGCAGTACTTC,CASSTTGGRYEQYF,-,TRBJ2-7,TRBV19,-
TGTGCCAGCAGAATGGGCCTTGGCTTTGAAGCTTTCTTT,CASRMGLGFEAFF,-,TRBJ1-1,TRBV2,-
TGTGCCAGTAGGTTGACTATCACAGATACGCAGTATTTT,CASRLTITDTQYF,-,TRBJ2-3,TRBV19,-
TGTGCCAGCTCACCTATACATCCAGGGGTAGGCTACACCTTC,CASSPIHPGVGYTF,-,TRBJ1-2,TRBV18,-
TGTGCCAGCAGCTCAACAGGTTTTGGCTACACCTTC,CASSSTGFGYTF,few,TRBJ1-2,TRBV5-6,-
TGTGCCAGCAGCTTGGGTGCAGGGAATCAGCCCCAGCATTTT,CASSLGAGNQPQHF,once,TRBJ1-5,TRBV5-6,-
TGCGCCAGCAGCCAAGATCGGGCAGGGGGCGGCAATCAGCCCCAGCATTTT,CASSQDRAGGGNQPQHF,-,TRBJ1-5,TRBV4-1,TRBD1
TGTGCCAGCAGTTTACTAGCCAAAAACATTCAGTACTTC,CASSLLAKNIQYF,-,TRBJ2-4,TRBV28,-
TGTGCCAGCAGCTCGGAGCGGGGGGGGTCCTACGAGCAGTACTTC,CASSSERGGSYEQYF,-,TRBJ2-7,TRBV5-4,TRBD2
TGTGCCTGGAGACGAGTGAACTATGGCTACACCTTC,CAWRRVNYGYTF,-,TRBJ1-2,TRBV30,-
TGCGCCAGCAGCTTGCCGGTTCTGGCGGGAGCTTGGAATGAGCAGTTCTTC,CASSLPVLAGAWNEQFF,-,TRBJ2-1,TRBV5-1,TRBD2
TGTGCCAGCGGCGCTCCGGGACTAGCGGCCACAGATACGCAGTATTTT,CASGAPGLAATDTQYF,-,TRBJ2-3,TRBV5-4,TRBD2
TGTGCCAGCTCACCCGGACAATCTAATCAGCCCCAGCATTTT,CASSPGQSNQPQHF,-,TRBJ1-5,TRBV18,-
TGTGCCTGGAGCCAACAGGAGAACACTGAAGCTTTCTTT,CAWSQQENTEAFF,once,TRBJ1-1,TRBV30,-
TGTGCCAGCAGTCCGCCGGACAGGGTTAACTATGGCTACACCTTC,CASSPPDRVNYGYTF,-,TRBJ1-2,TRBV28,TRBD1
TGTGCCTGGATATTGCAGGGGATGAGCACTGAAGCTTTCTTT,CAWILQGMSTEAFF,-,TRBJ1-1,TRBV30,-
TGTGCCAGCGACAGGCAGATGAACACTGAAGCTTTCTTT,CASDRQMNTEAFF,-,TRBJ1-1,TRBV7-9,-
TGTGCCAGCTTGTCGACAGCCCCTAAGGACGAGCAGTACTTC,CASLSTAPKDEQYF,-,TRBJ2-7,TRBV18,-
TGTGCCAGCAGCCCTAGACAGGGGGGGGGTTCACCCCTCCACTTT,CASSPRQGGGSPLHF,-,TRBJ1-6,TRBV7-6,TRBD1
TGTGCCAGTAGTATAACTGGGCTATATAGCAATCAGCCCCAGCATTTT,CASSITGLYSNQPQHF,-,TRBJ1-5,TRBV19,-
TGTGCCAGCAGCCCCCGCCCCGGTTTAGGGGGCGCTAATGAAAAACTGTTTTTT,CASSPRPGLGGANEKLFF,once,TRBJ1-4,TRBV7-6,TRBD1
TGTGCCAGCAGGGCAGGGGTGAGGGACACTGAAGCTTTCTTT,CASRAGVRDTEAFF,-,TRBJ1-1,TRBV7-2,-
TGTGCCAGCAGCTCGGTGGTGTTAAGTGCCGGAAACACCATATATTTT,CASSSVVLSAGNTIYF,-,TRBJ1-3,TRBV5-5,-
TGTGCCAGCAGGCCGGGGAACACTGAAGCTTTCTTT,CASRPGNTEAFF,-,TRBJ1-1,TRBV11-2,-
TGTGCCAGCAGCGAGGACAGGAACACTGAAGCTTTCTTT,CASSEDRNTEAFF,-,TRBJ1-1,TRBV2,-
TGTGCCAGCAGTGAATTCACAAGCTCTGGAAACACCATATATTTT,CASSEFTSSGNTIYF,few,TRBJ1-3,TRBV25-1,-
TGTGCCAGCAGCTTGGACCTAGCGGGGGGGCAGGACATTCAGTACTTC,CASSLDLAGGQDIQYF,few,TRBJ2-4,TRBV5-4,TRBD2
TGTGCCAGCAGTTTCTCGACCGGGACACCATTAGGCGAGCAGTACTTC,CASSFSTGTPLGEQYF,-,TRBJ2-7,TRBV27,-
TGTGCCAGTAGTAAGGGTTCCCAGGGAAACCTCCACGAGCAGTACTTC,CASSKGSQGNLHEQYF,-,TRBJ2-7,TRBV19,-
TGCGCCAGCAGCTTGGCCGGGACAGGGGGCTACGAGCAGTACTTC,CASSLAGTGGYEQYF,-,TRBJ2-7,TRBV5-1,TRBD1
TGTGCCAGCAGAGGAGAAGGGGGCCTGAACACCGGGGAGCTGTTTTTT,CASRGEGGLNTGELFF,-,TRBJ2-2,TRBV2,TRBD1
TGCGCCAGCAGCCCTCGGGAGGGGAACTCCTACGAGCAGTACTTC,CASSPREGNSYEQYF,-,TRBJ2-7,TRBV5-1,TRBD2
TGTGCCAGCAGTGTAGCAGAGGCTGGAGAGACCCAGTACTTC,CASSVAEAGETQYF,-,TRBJ2-5,TRBV2,-
TGTGCCAGCAGCACACAACCGGGGAACAATGAGCAGTTCTTC,CASSTQPGNNEQFF,-,TRBJ2-1,TRBV9,-
TGTGCCAGCAGTGGGGGACTAGCGAACAATGAGCAGTTCTTC,CASSGGLANNEQFF,few,TRBJ2-1,TRBV2,TRBD2
TGCGCCAGCAGCCAAGGACAGGCCAATCAGCCCCAGCATTTT,CASSQGQANQPQHF,-,TRBJ1-5,TRBV4-1,-
TGTGTCAGCAGTTTATATACTCAGGCAGATACGCAGTATTTT,CVSSLYTQADTQYF,-,TRBJ2-3,TRBV27,-
TGTGCCAGCAGCCTCGGCGGGGGGCGGAGCTGGGGTGAGCAGTTCTTC,CASSLGGGRSWGEQFF,-,TRBJ2-1,TRBV7-3,TRBD2